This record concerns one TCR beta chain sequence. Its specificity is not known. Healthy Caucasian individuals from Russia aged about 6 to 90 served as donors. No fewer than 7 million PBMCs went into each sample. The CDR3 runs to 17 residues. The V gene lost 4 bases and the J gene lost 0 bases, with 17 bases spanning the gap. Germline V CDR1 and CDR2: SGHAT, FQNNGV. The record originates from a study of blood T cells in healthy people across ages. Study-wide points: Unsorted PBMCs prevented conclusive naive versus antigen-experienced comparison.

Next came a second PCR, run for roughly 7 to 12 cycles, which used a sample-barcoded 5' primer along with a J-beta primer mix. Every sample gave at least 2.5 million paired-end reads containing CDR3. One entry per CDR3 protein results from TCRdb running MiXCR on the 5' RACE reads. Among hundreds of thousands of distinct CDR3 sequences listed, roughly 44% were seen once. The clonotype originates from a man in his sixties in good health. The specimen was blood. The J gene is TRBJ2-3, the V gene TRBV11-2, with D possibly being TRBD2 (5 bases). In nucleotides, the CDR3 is TGTGCCAGCAGCTCGATCCCGGGGATGTCTAGCACAGATACGCAGTATTTT. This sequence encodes CASSSIPGMSSTDTQYF.